This TCR beta chain is from a study of blood T cell repertoires in COVID-19. Trimming removed 4 bases from V and 1 base from J, with 17 bases in between. There are 15 residues in the CDR3. Germline assignment: CDR1 GTSNPN and CDR2 SVGIG (reference sequence). Repertoires were generated with immunoSEQ multiplex PCR, while TCRdb's copy carries only in-frame clones and drops some. The sample carries about 87,000 clones, roughly 86% recorded once. The receptor comes from a man aged 35-49 years with acute or convalescent COVID-19. This chain uses TRBV30 with TRBJ2-7, with a tentative D call TRBD1 (6 bases). The sequenced sample was peripheral blood. The CDR3 DNA reads TGTGCCTGGAAAAGAAAGGACAGCTTTTCCTACGAGCAGTACTTC. Translation gives CAWKRKDSFSYEQYF.